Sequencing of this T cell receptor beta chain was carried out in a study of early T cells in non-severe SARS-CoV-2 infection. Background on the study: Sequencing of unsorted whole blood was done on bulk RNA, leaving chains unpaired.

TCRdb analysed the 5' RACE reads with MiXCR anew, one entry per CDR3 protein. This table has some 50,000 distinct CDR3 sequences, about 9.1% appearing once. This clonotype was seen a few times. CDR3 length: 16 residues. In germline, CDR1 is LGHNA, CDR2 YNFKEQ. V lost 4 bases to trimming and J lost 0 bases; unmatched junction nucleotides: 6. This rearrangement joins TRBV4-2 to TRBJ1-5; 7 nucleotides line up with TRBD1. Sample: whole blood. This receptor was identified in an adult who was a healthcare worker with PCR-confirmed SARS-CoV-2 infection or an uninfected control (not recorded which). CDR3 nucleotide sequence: TGTGCCAGCAGCCCCGGGACAGTTAATAGCAATCAGCCCCAGCATTTT. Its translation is CASSPGTVNSNQPQHF.